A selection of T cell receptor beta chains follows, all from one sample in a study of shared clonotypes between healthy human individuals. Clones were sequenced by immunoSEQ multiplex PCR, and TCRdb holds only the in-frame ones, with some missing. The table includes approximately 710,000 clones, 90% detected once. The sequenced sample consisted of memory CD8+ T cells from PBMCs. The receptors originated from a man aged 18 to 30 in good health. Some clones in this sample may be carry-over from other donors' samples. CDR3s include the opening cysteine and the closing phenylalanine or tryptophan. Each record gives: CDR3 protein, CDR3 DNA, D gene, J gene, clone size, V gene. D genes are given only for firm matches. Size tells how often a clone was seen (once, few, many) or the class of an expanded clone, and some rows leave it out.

CASSVFGGGAYNEQFF	TGTGCCAGCAGCGTCTTTGGCGGGGGCGCCTACAATGAGCAGTTCTTC	.	TRBJ2-1	.	TRBV7-9
CASSLGLGRRNTGELFF	TGTGCCAGCAGCTTAGGGTTAGGGAGAAGGAACACCGGGGAGCTGTTTTTT	.	TRBJ2-2	.	TRBV7-9
CASSIGQGENQPQHF	TGTGCCAGTAGTATTGGGCAGGGGGAGAATCAGCCCCAGCATTTT	TRBD1	TRBJ1-5	.	TRBV19
CASSPWTNTEAFF	TGTGCCAGTAGTCCTTGGACAAACACTGAAGCTTTCTTT	.	TRBJ1-1	few	TRBV19
CASSWGVLAGLNTGELFF	TGTGCCAGCAGCTGGGGGGTTCTAGCGGGGTTGAACACCGGGGAGCTGTTTTTT	TRBD2	TRBJ2-2	few	TRBV5-5
CSVIFRGLWGYTF	TGCAGCGTTATTTTTCGGGGGTTATGGGGCTACACCTTC	.	TRBJ1-2	.	TRBV29-1
CASSEVRSSEQYF	TGTGCCAGCAGTGAGGTCAGAAGTAGCGAGCAGTACTTC	.	TRBJ2-7	.	TRBV6-1
CASSSLVEETQYF	TGTGCCAGCAGCTCGCTAGTGGAGGAGACCCAGTACTTC	.	TRBJ2-5	.	TRBV11-2
CASSYRGTNEKLFF	TGTGCCAGCAGCTACAGGGGCACTAATGAAAAACTGTTTTTT	TRBD1	TRBJ1-4	.	TRBV7-9
CASSISGFMNTEAFF	TGTGCCAGTAGTATCTCGGGATTCATGAACACTGAAGCTTTCTTT	.	TRBJ1-1	.	TRBV19
CASSPDSSYEQYF	TGTGCCAGCAGCCCCGACAGTTCCTACGAGCAGTACTTC	.	TRBJ2-7	.	TRBV6-5
CASSIDEVGSGANVLTF	TGTGCCAGTAGTATAGATGAGGTCGGCTCTGGGGCCAACGTCCTGACTTTC	.	TRBJ2-6	.	TRBV19
CASSVAAGSNYEQYF	TGTGCCAGCAGCGTAGCGGCGGGATCGAATTACGAGCAGTACTTC	.	TRBJ2-7	.	TRBV9
CAWKLPSLGETQYF	TGTGCCTGGAAACTCCCTAGCCTAGGGGAGACCCAGTACTTC	.	TRBJ2-5	.	TRBV30
CASSGDRANYGYTF	TGTGCCAGCAGCGGCGACAGAGCTAACTATGGCTACACCTTC	.	TRBJ1-2	.	TRBV5-5
CASSQGEYTGELFF	TGCGCCAGCAGCCAGGGGGAATACACCGGGGAGCTGTTTTTT	.	TRBJ2-2	.	TRBV4-3
CASSYRASTYEQYF	TGTGCCAGCAGTTACCGGGCCTCAACCTACGAGCAGTACTTC	.	TRBJ2-7	.	TRBV27